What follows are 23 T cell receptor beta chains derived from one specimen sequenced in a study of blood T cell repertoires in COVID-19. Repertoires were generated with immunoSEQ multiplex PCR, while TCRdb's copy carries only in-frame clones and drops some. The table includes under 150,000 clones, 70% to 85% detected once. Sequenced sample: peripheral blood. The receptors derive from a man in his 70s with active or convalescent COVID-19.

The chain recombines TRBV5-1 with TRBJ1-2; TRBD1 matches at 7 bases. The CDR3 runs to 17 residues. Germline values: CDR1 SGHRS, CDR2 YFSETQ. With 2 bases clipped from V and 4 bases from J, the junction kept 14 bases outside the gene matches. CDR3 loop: CASSFSGTASSFYGYTF. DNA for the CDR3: TGCGCCAGCAGCTTCTCTGGGACAGCCTCGTCGTTCTATGGCTACACCTTC.

The DNA for the CDR3 is TGTGCCAGCAGCCTCGAAGGGGGCTTTGGCTACACCTTC. Its translation is CASSLEGGFGYTF. The chain combines TRBV11-2 with TRBJ1-2; 7 nucleotides match TRBD1. From germline, CDR1 is SGHAT and CDR2 FQNNGV. V shed 5 bases, J shed 7 bases, and the junction held 7 bases outside the gene matches. The CDR3 spans 13 residues.

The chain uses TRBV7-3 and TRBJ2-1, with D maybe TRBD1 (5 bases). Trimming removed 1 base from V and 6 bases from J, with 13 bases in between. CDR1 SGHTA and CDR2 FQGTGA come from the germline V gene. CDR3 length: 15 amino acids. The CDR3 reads CASSLSAGSFNEQFF. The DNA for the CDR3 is TGTGCCAGCAGCTTAAGCGCAGGGTCGTTCAATGAGCAGTTCTTC.

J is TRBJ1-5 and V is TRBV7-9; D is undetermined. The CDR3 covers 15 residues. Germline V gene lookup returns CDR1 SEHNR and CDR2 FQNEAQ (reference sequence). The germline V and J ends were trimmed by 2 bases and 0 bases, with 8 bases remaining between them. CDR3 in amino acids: CASSLNGDSNQPQHF. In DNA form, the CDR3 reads TGTGCCAGCAGCTTAAACGGGGATAGCAATCAGCCCCAGCATTTT.

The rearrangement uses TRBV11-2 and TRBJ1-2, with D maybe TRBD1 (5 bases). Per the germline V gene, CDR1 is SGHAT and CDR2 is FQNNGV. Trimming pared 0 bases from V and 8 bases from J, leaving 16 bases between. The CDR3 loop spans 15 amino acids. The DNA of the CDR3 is TGTGCCAGCAGCTTAGATACCGGGACTTCTGGGGGCTACACCTTC. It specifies CASSLDTGTSGGYTF.

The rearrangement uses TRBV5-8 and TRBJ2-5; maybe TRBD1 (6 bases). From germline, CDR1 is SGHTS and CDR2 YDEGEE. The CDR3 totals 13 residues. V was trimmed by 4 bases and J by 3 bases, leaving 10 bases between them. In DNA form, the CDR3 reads TGTGCCAGCAGCCCAGGACAGAAAGAGACCCAGTACTTC. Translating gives CASSPGQKETQYF.

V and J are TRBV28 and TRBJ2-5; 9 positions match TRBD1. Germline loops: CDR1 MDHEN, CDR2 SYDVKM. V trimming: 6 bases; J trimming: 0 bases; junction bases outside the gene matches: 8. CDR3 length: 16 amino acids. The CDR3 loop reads CASSPPGTGNQETQYF. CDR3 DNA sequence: TGTGCCAGCAGCCCACCCGGGACAGGGAACCAAGAGACCCAGTACTTC.

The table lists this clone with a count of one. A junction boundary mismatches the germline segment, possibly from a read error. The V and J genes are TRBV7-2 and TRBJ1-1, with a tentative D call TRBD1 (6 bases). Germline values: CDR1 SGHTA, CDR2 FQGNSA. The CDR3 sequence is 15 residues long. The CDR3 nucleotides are TGTGCCAGCAGCTTAGCCGCAGGGGTGAATACTGAAGCTTTCTTT. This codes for CASSLAAGVNTEAFF.

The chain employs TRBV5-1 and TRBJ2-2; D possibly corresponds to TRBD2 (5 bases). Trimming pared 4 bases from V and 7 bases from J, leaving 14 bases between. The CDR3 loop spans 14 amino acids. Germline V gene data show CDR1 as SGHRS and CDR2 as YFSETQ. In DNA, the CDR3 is TGCGCCAGCAGCCTCGGTATAGAGGGCGGGGAGCTGTTTTTT. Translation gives CASSLGIEGGELFF.

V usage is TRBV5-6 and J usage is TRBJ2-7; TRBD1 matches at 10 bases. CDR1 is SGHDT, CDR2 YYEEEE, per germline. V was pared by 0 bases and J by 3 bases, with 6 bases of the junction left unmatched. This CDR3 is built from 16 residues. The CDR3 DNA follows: TGTGCCAGCAGCTTGGCAGGATGGACAGGGGGCTACGAGCAGTACTTC. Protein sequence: CASSLAGWTGGYEQYF.

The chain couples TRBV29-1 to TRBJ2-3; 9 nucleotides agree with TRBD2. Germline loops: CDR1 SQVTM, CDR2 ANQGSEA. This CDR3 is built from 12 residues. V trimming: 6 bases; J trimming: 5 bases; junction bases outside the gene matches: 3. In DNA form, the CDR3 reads TGCAGCGTCTTACTAGCGGGAGATACGCAGTATTTT. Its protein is CSVLLAGDTQYF.

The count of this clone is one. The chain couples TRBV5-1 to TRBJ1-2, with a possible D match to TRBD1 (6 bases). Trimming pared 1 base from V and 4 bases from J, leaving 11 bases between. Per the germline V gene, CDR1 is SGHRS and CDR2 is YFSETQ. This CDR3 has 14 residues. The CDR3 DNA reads TGCGCCAGCAGCTTGCCCCGAGGGGGCTATGGCTACACCTTC. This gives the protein CASSLPRGGYGYTF.

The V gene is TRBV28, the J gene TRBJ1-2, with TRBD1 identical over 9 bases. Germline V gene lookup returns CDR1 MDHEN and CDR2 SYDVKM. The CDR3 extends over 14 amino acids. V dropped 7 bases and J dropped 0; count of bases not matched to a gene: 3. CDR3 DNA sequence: TGTGCCAGCATGGGACAGGGTACTAACTATGGCTACACCTTC. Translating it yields CASMGQGTNYGYTF.

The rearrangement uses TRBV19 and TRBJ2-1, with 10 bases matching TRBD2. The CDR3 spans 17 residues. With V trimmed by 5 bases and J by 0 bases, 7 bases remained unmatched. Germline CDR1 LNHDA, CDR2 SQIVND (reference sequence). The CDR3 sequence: CASSGLAGARSYNEQFF. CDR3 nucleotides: TGTGCCAGTAGTGGCCTAGCGGGGGCCCGCTCCTACAATGAGCAGTTCTTC.

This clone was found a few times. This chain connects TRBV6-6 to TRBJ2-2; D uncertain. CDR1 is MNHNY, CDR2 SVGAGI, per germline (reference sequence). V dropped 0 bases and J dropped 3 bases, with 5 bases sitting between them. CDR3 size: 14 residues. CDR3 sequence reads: CASSYSSDTGELFF. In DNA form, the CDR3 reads TGTGCCAGCAGTTACTCTTCGGACACCGGGGAGCTGTTTTTT.

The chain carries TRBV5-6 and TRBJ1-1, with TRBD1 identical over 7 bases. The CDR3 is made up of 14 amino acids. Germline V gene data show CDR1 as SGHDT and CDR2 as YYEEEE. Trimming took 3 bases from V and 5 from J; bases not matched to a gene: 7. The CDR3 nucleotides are TGTGCCAGCAGCTGGGGACAGCAAGGGACTGAAGCTTTCTTT. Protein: CASSWGQQGTEAFF.

The CDR3 nucleotides read TGCGCCAGCAGCCAATCCGGGACAGACACTATTGAAGCTTTCTTT. This gives the protein CASSQSGTDTIEAFF. V usage is TRBV4-1 and J usage is TRBJ1-1, with TRBD1 matching over 7 bases. After removal of 2 bases from V and 7 bases from J, the junction contained 10 bases not matched to a gene. The CDR3 has 15 amino acids. Germline CDR1 MGHRA, CDR2 YSYEKL.

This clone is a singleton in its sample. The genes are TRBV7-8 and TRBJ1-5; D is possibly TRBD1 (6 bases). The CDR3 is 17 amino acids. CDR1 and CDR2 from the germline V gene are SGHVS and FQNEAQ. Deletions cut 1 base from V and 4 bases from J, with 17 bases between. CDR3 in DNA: TGTGCCAGCAGCTTAGGGACGGGGGGGCCCCCTAATCAGCCCCAGCATTTT. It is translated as CASSLGTGGPPNQPQHF.

The CDR3 bases are TGTGCCAGCAGCCAACCAGGCTCCTCTGGAAACACCATATATTTT. Its translation is CASSQPGSSGNTIYF. The chain joins TRBV4-2 to TRBJ1-3; D is undetermined. The CDR3 is 15 residues long. V lost 2 bases to trimming and J lost 0 bases, with 8 bases between them. Germline V lookup: CDR1 LGHNA, CDR2 YNFKEQ.

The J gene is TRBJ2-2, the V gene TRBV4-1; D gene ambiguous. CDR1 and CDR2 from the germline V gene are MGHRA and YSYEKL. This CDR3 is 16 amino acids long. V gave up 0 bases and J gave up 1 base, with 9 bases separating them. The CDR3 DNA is TGCGCCAGCAGCCAAGAAGCACTGGTGAACACCGGGGAGCTGTTTTTT. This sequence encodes CASSQEALVNTGELFF.

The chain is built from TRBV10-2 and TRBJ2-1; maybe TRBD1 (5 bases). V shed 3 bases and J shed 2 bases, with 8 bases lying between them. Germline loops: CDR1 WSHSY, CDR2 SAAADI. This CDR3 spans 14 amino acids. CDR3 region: CASSETGPYNEQFF. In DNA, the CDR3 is TGCGCCAGCAGTGAAACAGGACCCTACAATGAGCAGTTCTTC.

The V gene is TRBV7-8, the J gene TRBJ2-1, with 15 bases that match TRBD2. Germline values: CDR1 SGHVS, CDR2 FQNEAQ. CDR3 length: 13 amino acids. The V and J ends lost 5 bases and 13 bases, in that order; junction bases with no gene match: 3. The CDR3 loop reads CASSKGLAGGQFF. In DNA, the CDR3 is TGTGCCAGCAGCAAGGGACTAGCGGGAGGCCAGTTCTTC. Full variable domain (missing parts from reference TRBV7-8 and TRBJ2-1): GAGVSQSPRYKVAKRGQDVALRCDPISGHVSLFWYQQALGQGPEFLTYFQNEAQLDKSGLPSDRFFAERPEGSVSTLKIQRTQQEDSAVYLCASSKGLAGGQFFGPGTRLTVL.

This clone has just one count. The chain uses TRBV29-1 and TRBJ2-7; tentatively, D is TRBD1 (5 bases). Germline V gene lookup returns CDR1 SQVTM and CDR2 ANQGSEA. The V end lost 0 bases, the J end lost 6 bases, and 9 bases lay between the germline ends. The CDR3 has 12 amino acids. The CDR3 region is CSVEEQGIEQYF. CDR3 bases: TGCAGCGTTGAAGAGCAGGGTATCGAGCAGTACTTC.